This T cell receptor (beta chain) was observed in a study of T cell repertoires in cytomegalovirus infection (dated by TCRdb to the late 2010s). For the study in its entirety: Recently identified HLA-C-restricted CMV epitopes, whose presentation resists viral immunomodulation, were targeted by peptide stimulations together with well-studied HLA-B-restricted epitopes. Donor HLA type was relevant to the analysis, as public TCR beta signatures indicated carriage of CMV infection together with the matching HLA type. What the research found in general, with its limitations: Cumulative frequency of public TCR beta family members discriminated carriers of CMV infection plus the relevant HLA type in this cohort and an independent roughly 320-donor cohort. The ex vivo response was dominated by HLA-C-restricted CMV-specific TCR beta clonotypes, and the single most frequent clonotype in two of eight donors was supplied by these HLA-C-restricted clonotypes.

The sample's treatment or condition label, in plain terms: in vitro stimulation with specific CMV peptide epitopes to enrich CMV-specific T cells. The instrument given in TCRdb is Illumina HiSeq 1500. TCRdb reworked the public reads: Q25 trimming with fastp, MiXCR clone assembly, productive beta chains retained. Every CDR3 protein is listed once, alongside the most common genes and DNA of its rows. This sample holds some 110,000 distinct CDR3 sequences; approximately 30% were observed only once. The ten largest clones capture roughly 50% of the sample. With respect to this clonotype: Its antigen specificity is not known. No base-level quality is on record; no much larger clone is a single base apart.

From the cysteine up to the phenylalanine, the CDR3 has a length of 13 residues. The kept DNA is CDR3 alone, 39 bases in frame from the first base. CDR1 and CDR2, per the germline V gene (reference sequence), are SEHNR and FQNEAQ. V lost 2 bases and J lost 8 bases; the stretch between them is 12 bases long. Here the chain combines TRBV7-9 and TRBJ1-2; the D gene is possibly TRBD1, with 5 bases matching. Sample: CD8+ T cells from cultured PBMCs, taken from culture after CMV antigen stimulation. The source is a human donor in good health (CMV status not recorded). Some clones in this sample may be carry-over from other donors' samples. The DNA sequence is TGTGCCAGCAGCTTATTGGACACCGGGGGCTACACCTTC. Protein translation: CASSLLDTGGYTF. The entire variable domain, with the stretches around the CDR3 drawn from the reference TRBV7-9 and TRBJ1-2 proteins, is DTGVSQNPRHKITKRGQNVTFRCDPISEHNRLYWYRQTLGQGPEFLTYFQNEAQLEKSRLLSDRFSAERPKGSFSTLEIQRTEQGDSAMYLCASSLLDTGGYTFGSGTRLTVV.